This T cell receptor (beta chain) was identified during a study of vaccination and CD4 T cells after COVID-19. Across the study: Each post-COVID sample was drawn after diagnosis, and the median interval was 101 days (range 35 to 161).

TCRdb recomputed calls from the PCR reads with MiXCR, one row per CDR3 protein. The repertoire includes about 21,000 distinct CDR3 sequences, about three fifths of them detected once, and just under 1% sits in the top ten. CDR3 length equals 16 residues. The germline CDR1 and CDR2 sequences are MGHRA and YSYEKL. Trimming left V 5 bases short and J 1 base short, with 12 bases between. Sequenced here: CD4+ T cells from blood, sampled before SARS-CoV-2 vaccination. This clonotype was obtained from a human donor who had recovered from COVID-19. V and J are TRBV4-1 and TRBJ1-6, with D unresolved. The CDR3 DNA follows: TGCGCCAGCAGCGGAGCTGAGTTTTCCTATAATTCACCCCTCCACTTT. It specifies CASSGAEFSYNSPLHF.